Below, 30 T cell receptor beta chains from the same sample are listed, as sequenced in a study of CD8 T cells in ankylosing spondylitis. TCRdb called the 5' RACE reads again in MiXCR, with one record for every CDR3 protein. This table has approximately 92,000 distinct CDR3 sequences, approximately 9% appearing once. Sequencing used blood, either unsorted or a sorted T cell fraction (not recorded which). Receptors originate from a male donor with ankylosing spondylitis or in good health (not recorded which).

This clonotype was counted many times. The V and J genes are TRBV29-1 and TRBJ1-2; D unresolved. This CDR3 contains 14 residues. V dropped 0 bases and J dropped 8 bases, with 16 bases sitting between them. Germline CDR1 SQVTM, CDR2 ANQGSEA. CDR3: CSVEDLKRDWGYTF. CDR3 bases: TGCAGCGTTGAAGATCTAAAGAGGGATTGGGGCTACACCTTC. Full variable domain (outside the CDR3, taken from reference TRBV29-1 and TRBJ1-2): SAVISQKPSRDICQRGTSLTIQCQVDSQVTMMFWYRQQPGQSLTLIATANQGSEATYESGFVIDKFPISRPNLTFSTLTVSNMSPEDSSIYLCSVEDLKRDWGYTFGSGTRLTVV.

Many counts were recorded for this clonotype. V usage is TRBV29-1 and J usage is TRBJ1-1; 7 bases are shared with TRBD1. The V and J ends lost 6 bases and 2 bases, in that order; junction bases with no gene match: 6. Germline lookup yields CDR1 SQVTM and CDR2 ANQGSEA. The CDR3 runs 13 residues. Here the CDR3 DNA reads TGCAGCGTACAACAGGGGATCAACACTGAAGCTTTCTTT. Its translation: CSVQQGINTEAFF. The complete variable domain, with remaining parts taken from reference TRBV29-1 and TRBJ1-1, reads SAVISQKPSRDICQRGTSLTIQCQVDSQVTMMFWYRQQPGQSLTLIATANQGSEATYESGFVIDKFPISRPNLTFSTLTVSNMSPEDSSIYLCSVQQGINTEAFFGQGTRLTVV.

This clonotype was found many times. In DNA form, the CDR3 reads TGCGCCAGCAGCTTGAGTGGGGTGGCCGGGGAGCAGTTCTTC. Amino acid sequence: CASSLSGVAGEQFF. This chain connects TRBV5-1 to TRBJ2-1; D not certain. Germline V gives CDR1 SGHRS, CDR2 YFSETQ. V was pared by 1 base and J by 10 bases, with 15 bases between. This CDR3 has 14 amino acids.

In its sample, this clonotype was seen a few times. The rearrangement joins TRBV29-1 to TRBJ2-7; TRBD1 might be the D (6 bases). CDR1 and CDR2 from the germline V gene are SQVTM and ANQGSEA. The CDR3 is made up of 13 amino acids. V was pared by 4 bases and J by 1 base, with 11 bases between. Here the CDR3 DNA reads TGCAGCGTTGGGGGACAACAATCCTACGAGCAGTACTTC. Protein sequence: CSVGGQQSYEQYF.

This clonotype was found many times. The chain links TRBV30 to TRBJ2-1, with 11 nucleotides matching TRBD2. V dropped 1 base and J dropped 0; count of bases not matched to a gene: 14. Germline lookup yields CDR1 GTSNPN and CDR2 SVGIG (reference sequence). The CDR3 spans 20 residues. This CDR3 reads CAWSGSTSTSGGYSYNEQFF. In DNA, the CDR3 is TGTGCCTGGAGTGGTTCTACGAGTACTAGCGGGGGATACTCCTACAATGAGCAGTTCTTC.

This clonotype was found many times. This chain links TRBV12-3 or TRBV12-4 with TRBJ2-7, with D maybe TRBD2 (5 bases). Trimming took off 3 bases at V and 2 bases at J, with 11 bases between the two ends. This CDR3 contains 14 residues. The CDR3 DNA is TGTGCCAGCAGTTTCTACGGAGGTACCTACGAGCAGTACTTC. This encodes CASSFYGGTYEQYF.

At least ten counts were recorded for this clonotype. The chain combines TRBV18 with TRBJ2-6; the D gene is possibly TRBD2 (6 bases). Deletions cut 4 bases from V and 0 bases from J, with 16 bases between. CDR1 is KGHSH and CDR2 is LQKENI in the germline V gene. The CDR3 consists of 18 residues. The CDR3 here is CASSRSGTPLSGANVLTF. The CDR3 DNA follows: TGTGCCAGCTCACGTTCCGGGACTCCCCTCTCTGGGGCCAACGTCCTGACTTTC.

This clonotype was counted many times. Here the CDR3 DNA reads TGTGCCAGCAGCTTGAATGCGGACGGGACAGATACGCAGTATTTT. Translated, it gives CASSLNADGTDTQYF. The V call is TRBV7-6, the J call TRBJ2-3; D remains ambiguous. The CDR3 has 15 amino acids. The germline V gene encodes CDR1 SGHVS and CDR2 FNYEAQ. With 3 bases removed from V and 3 bases from J, the gap between germline ends came to 13 bases. The whole variable domain, filled in from reference TRBV7-6 and TRBJ2-3, reads GAGVSQSPRYKVTKRGQDVALRCDPISGHVSLYWYRQALGQGPEFLTYFNYEAQQDKSGLPNDRFSAERPEGSISTLTIQRTEQRDSAMYRCASSLNADGTDTQYFGPGTRLTVL.

This chain connects TRBV6-1 to TRBJ2-7, with 7 nucleotides matching TRBD2. The V segment lost 8 bases and the J segment 6 bases; nucleotides outside the gene matches: 19. Germline V CDR1 and CDR2: MNHNS, SASEGT. The CDR3 totals 16 residues. Written as DNA, the CDR3 is TGTGCCAGCTCTCCCAGGGCCATAGGGAGGGTTGGCGAGCAGTACTTC. Its protein product is CASSPRAIGRVGEQYF.

In this sample, this clonotype turned up many times. This chain uses TRBV12-3 or TRBV12-4 with TRBJ1-1, with no clear D. V lost 10 bases and J 7 bases, leaving 19 bases between the germline ends. This CDR3 is 13 amino acids long. The CDR3, as DNA: TGTGCCACCCTGGGGAGTGAACACGGTGAAGCTTTCTTT. It encodes CATLGSEHGEAFF.

This clonotype was observed at least ten times. The CDR3 region is CASSLLETQYF. In DNA, the CDR3 is TGTGCCAGCAGTTTACTGGAGACCCAGTACTTC. The rearrangement links TRBV12-3 or TRBV12-4 to TRBJ2-5; no firm D call. The V end was cut by 2 bases, the J end by 5 bases, with 3 bases between. The CDR3 runs to 11 residues.

This clonotype was observed many times. The V and J genes are TRBV28 and TRBJ1-1, with no clear D. The V and J ends lost 3 bases and 5 bases respectively, with 7 bases between them. CDR1 MDHEN and CDR2 SYDVKM come from the germline V gene. The CDR3 runs to 12 residues. The CDR3 DNA is TGTGCCAGCAGTTTGGCAGAGACTGAAGCTTTCTTT. Translated, it gives CASSLAETEAFF.

This clonotype was counted ten times or more. The gene calls are TRBV6-2 or TRBV6-3 and TRBJ2-7; 7 positions match TRBD2. V lost 7 bases and J lost 4; bases outside the gene matches: 13. CDR3 size: 15 residues. From germline, CDR1 is MNHEY and CDR2 SVGEGT. CDR3 nucleotide sequence: TGTGCCAGCAATACCGGGACTACCTACCGGTACGAGCAGTACTTC. The encoded protein is CASNTGTTYRYEQYF.

The table lists this clonotype with many counts. This rearrangement joins TRBV5-1 to TRBJ2-7; D is perhaps TRBD1 or TRBD2 (5 bases each). V was shortened by 0 bases and J by 9 bases, with 22 bases between the two germline ends. The length of the CDR3 is 16 residues. From germline, CDR1 is SGHRS and CDR2 YFSETQ. In nucleotides, the CDR3 is TGCGCCAGCAGCTTGGCCGGCGTAGGGACGTATACGGGGCAGTACTTC. Encoded protein: CASSLAGVGTYTGQYF.

This clonotype was observed a few times. J is TRBJ2-2 and V is TRBV5-1, with 8 nucleotides matching TRBD2. Losses at the gene ends were 7 bases for V and 3 bases for J; bases not matched to a gene: 5. From germline, CDR1 is SGHRS and CDR2 YFSETQ. This CDR3 region has 14 residues. The CDR3: CASQPGLDTGELFF. The CDR3, as DNA: TGCGCCAGCCAACCGGGACTAGACACCGGGGAGCTGTTTTTT. Full variable domain (outside the CDR3, taken from reference TRBV5-1 and TRBJ2-2): KAGVTQTPRYLIKTRGQQVTLSCSPISGHRSVSWYQQTPGQGLQFLFEYFSETQRNKGNFPGRFSGRQFSNSRSEMNVSTLELGDSALYLCASQPGLDTGELFFGEGSRLTVL.

This clonotype was counted ten times or more. CDR3 protein: CASSLALSSGGANTQYF. The CDR3 DNA follows: TGTGCCAGCAGCTTAGCCTTATCCAGCGGGGGGGCCAATACGCAGTATTTT. The gene calls are TRBV7-2 and TRBJ2-3, with TRBD2 matching 10 bases. Looked up from germline, CDR1 is SGHTA and CDR2 is FQGNSA. V was clipped by 0 bases and J by 7 bases; unmatched bases: 10. This CDR3 region has 17 residues.

This clonotype was detected ten times or more. The chain carries TRBV5-6 and TRBJ1-5; D ambiguous. V lost 1 base to trimming and J lost 1 base, with 9 bases between them. CDR1 and CDR2 (germline): SGHDT, YYEEEE. This CDR3 comprises 15 residues. The CDR3 DNA sequence: TGTGCCAGCAGCTTGAGACTGGCCAGCAATCAGCCCCAGCATTTT. This translates into CASSLRLASNQPQHF. Together with reference TRBV5-6 and TRBJ1-5, the CDR3 gives the full variable domain: DAGVTQSPTHLIKTRGQQVTLRCSPKSGHDTVSWYQQALGQGPQFIFQYYEEEERQRGNFPDRFSGHQFPNYSSELNVNALLLGDSALYLCASSLRLASNQPQHFGDGTRLSIL.

In this sample, this clonotype turned up many times. This rearrangement joins TRBV6-2 or TRBV6-3 to TRBJ2-1, with 7 bases aligning to TRBD1. CDR1 MNHEY and CDR2 SVGEGT come from the germline V gene. With V trimmed by 5 bases and J by 6 bases, 1 base remained unmatched. The CDR3 spans 12 residues. CDR3: CASSTGVNEQFF. CDR3 in DNA: TGTGCCAGCAGTACAGGGGTCAATGAGCAGTTCTTC.

This clonotype was seen many times. The chain carries TRBV13 and TRBJ1-1; TRBD1 is a possible D gene (5 bases). The germline V gene encodes CDR1 PRHDT and CDR2 FYEKMQ (reference sequence). Trimming stripped 5 bases from V and 1 base from J, with 14 bases between. The CDR3 sequence is 15 residues long. CDR3 in DNA: TGTGCCAGCAGCCATACGGGACTTGGGAACACTGAAGCTTTCTTT. Residues: CASSHTGLGNTEAFF.

This clonotype was counted only a few times. This chain connects TRBV2 to TRBJ1-2, with D tentatively TRBD1 (6 bases). The CDR3 consists of 10 residues. In germline, CDR1 is SNHLY, CDR2 FYNNEI. CDR3 region: CVTGNRGYTF. The CDR3 nucleotides are TGTGTCACAGGGAATCGGGGCTACACCTTC.

This clonotype was counted only a few times. V is TRBV19 and J is TRBJ2-6, with no clear D. This CDR3 comprises 18 residues. CDR1 is LNHDA, CDR2 SQIVND, per germline (reference sequence). V dropped 11 bases and J dropped 1 base, with 24 bases sitting between them. CDR3: CASSWADPGRSGANVLTF. The CDR3 DNA reads as TGTGCCTCCAGTTGGGCGGACCCCGGCAGGTCTGGGGCCAACGTCCTGACTTTC.

Ten or more counts support this clonotype. The chain uses TRBV29-1 and TRBJ1-1; D gene unclear. Deletions cut 6 bases from V and 8 bases from J, with 10 bases between. The CDR3 is 10 residues long. Germline V gene lookup returns CDR1 SQVTM and CDR2 ANQGSEA. CDR3 DNA: TGCAGCGTCTATGCGGTCGAAGCTTTCTTT. Encoded protein: CSVYAVEAFF.

The chain couples TRBV2 to TRBJ2-5; weak D call: TRBD1 (5 bases). V lost 6 bases and J 5 bases, leaving 16 bases between the germline ends. The CDR3 totals 14 residues. CDR1 and CDR2 (germline): SNHLY, FYNNEI. CDR3 residues: CASSPSRVQETQYF. The CDR3 nucleotides are TGTGCCAGCAGCCCTTCCAGGGTCCAGGAGACCCAGTACTTC. The complete variable domain, with remaining parts taken from reference TRBV2 and TRBJ2-5, reads EPEVTQTPSHQVTQMGQEVILRCVPISNHLYFYWYRQILGQKVEFLVSFYNNEISEKSEIFDDQFSVERPDGSNFTLKIRSTKLEDSAMYFCASSPSRVQETQYFGPGTRLLVL.

This clonotype was observed at least ten times. V is TRBV20-1 and J is TRBJ2-7; 8 bases map to TRBD2. The CDR3 covers 14 residues. CDR1 and CDR2 (germline): DFQATT, SNEGSKA (reference sequence). The V gene end was trimmed by 3 bases and the J gene end by 2 bases; junction bases not matched to a gene: 6. The CDR3 spells CSARGRGGTYEQYF. The CDR3 DNA follows: TGCAGTGCTAGGGGGCGCGGGGGGACCTACGAGCAGTACTTC.

Ten or more counts support this clonotype. The rearrangement uses TRBV20-1 and TRBJ2-1; TRBD1 is a possible D gene (5 bases). CDR1 and CDR2 from the germline V gene are DFQATT and SNEGSKA (reference sequence). The V end was cut by 3 bases, the J end by 6 bases, with 15 bases between. CDR3 length equals 14 residues. The CDR3, as DNA: TGCAGTGCTAGCCCAGTAGGGGTTCGCAATGAGCAGTTCTTC. This encodes CSASPVGVRNEQFF.

This clonotype was observed a handful of times. In this CDR3 the conserved last residue, phenylalanine or tryptophan, is missing, so a read error is likely. This sequence joins TRBV6-6 and TRBJ2-7; 7 bases fit TRBD1. The CDR3 is 11 residues long. The ends lost 7 bases at V and 7 bases at J; junction bases unmatched: 4. Germline V lookup: CDR1 MNHNY, CDR2 SVGAGI (reference sequence). The CDR3 is CASKQGVEQYS. Here the CDR3 DNA reads TGTGCCAGCAAGCAGGGGGTGGAGCAGTACTCC.

This clonotype was seen at least ten times. This chain joins TRBV20-1 and TRBJ2-3, with D possibly matching TRBD2 (5 bases). The CDR3 consists of 13 residues. V dropped 7 bases and J dropped 0 bases, with 11 bases sitting between them. Per germline, CDR1 DFQATT and CDR2 SNEGSKA (reference sequence). CDR3 in DNA: TGCAGTGTCACCAGCGGCAGCACAGATACGCAGTATTTT. Translating gives CSVTSGSTDTQYF.

This clonotype has a count of ten or more. The rearrangement links TRBV6-5 to TRBJ2-5; possible D gene TRBD2, 5 bases. CDR1 is MNHEY, CDR2 SVGAGI, per germline. The length of the CDR3 is 15 residues. V lost 5 bases and J lost 2, with 15 bases in between. The CDR3 DNA is TGTGCCAGCAGTGTCGGAGAGGGCCCGCAAGAGACCCAGTACTTC. Translated, it gives CASSVGEGPQETQYF.

Many counts were recorded for this clonotype. V usage is TRBV6-5 and J usage is TRBJ2-1, with D unresolved. Germline V gene sequence: CDR1 MNHEY, CDR2 SVGAGI. V was trimmed by 8 bases and J by 7 bases, leaving 18 bases between them. CDR3 length: 14 residues. The CDR3 coding sequence is TGTGCCAGCGTTGGGGTTCCCATTGGGAATGAGCAGTTCTTC. As protein: CASVGVPIGNEQFF.

This clonotype was counted many times. The V call is TRBV20-1, the J call TRBJ1-5, with D hard to call. The germline gives CDR1 DFQATT, CDR2 SNEGSKA (reference sequence). The V end lost 3 bases, the J end lost 2 bases, and 5 bases lay between the germline ends. The CDR3 sequence is 12 residues long. DNA for the CDR3: TGCAGTGCTAGCATTGGCAATCAGCCCCAGCATTTT. Its protein product is CSASIGNQPQHF.